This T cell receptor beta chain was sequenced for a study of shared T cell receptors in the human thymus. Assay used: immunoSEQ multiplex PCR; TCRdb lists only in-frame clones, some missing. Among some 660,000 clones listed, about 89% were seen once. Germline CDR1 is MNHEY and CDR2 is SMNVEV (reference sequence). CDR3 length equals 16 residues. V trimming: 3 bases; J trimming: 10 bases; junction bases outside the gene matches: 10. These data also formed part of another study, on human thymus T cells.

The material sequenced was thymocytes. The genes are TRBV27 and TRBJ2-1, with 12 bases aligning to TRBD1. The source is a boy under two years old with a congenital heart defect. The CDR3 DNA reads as TGTGCCAGCAGTTTTTTCCGGGACAGGGGGCTAAACGAGCAGTTCTTC. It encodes CASSFFRDRGLNEQFF.